This is a list of T cell receptor beta chains from one sample in a study of blood T cells in healthy people across ages. Each CDR3 protein gets one entry after TCRdb re-called the 5' RACE reads with MiXCR. The sample lists about 640,000 distinct CDR3 sequences, 58% occurring once. Sample: blood. The receptors derive from a man aged 60 to 75 in good health. Both conserved end residues are trimmed from each CDR3. The D gene is left open where the match is weak. Clone size is given for some rows only: seen once, a few or many times, or a class if the clone is expanded.

NA	TRBV7-8	NA	ASSFGEGYQETQY
NA	TRBV10-1	NA	ASSEDDLEQY
NA	TRBV20-1	NA	SARSAANQPQH
NA	TRBV24-1	TRBD1	ATSDRQGTDTQY
NA	TRBV5-1	NA	ASSAAGPTSNQPQH
NA	TRBV2	NA	ASLGGAAYNEQY
NA	TRBV5-6	NA	ASTRLGQTNHEQY
NA	TRBV2	NA	ASSENRLNEQY
few	TRBV7-2	TRBD1	ASSTRTGGVDGYT
NA	TRBV6-2/TRBV6-3	NA	ASSRQNNKNIQY
NA	TRBV4-1	TRBD1	ASSQVQGAYEQY
NA	TRBV25-1	NA	ASRRGLHREQY
NA	TRBV5-5	TRBD2	ASSLVVRIVAGDLETQY
NA	TRBV24-1	NA	ATSDSSRIGDTQY
NA	TRBV10-3	NA	AIKAEGPQPQH
NA	TRBV6-5	NA	ASSEGPGRETQY
NA	TRBV27	TRBD1	ASSSTGLDTIY
NA	TRBV29-1	NA	SVGDGFGGYT
NA	TRBV20-1	TRBD1	SARSGTGGYEQY
few	TRBV25-1	NA	GVGADPYEQY
NA	TRBV4-2	NA	ASSGGGGNSYEQY
NA	TRBV5-1	TRBD1	ASSHPGQGQQETQY
NA	TRBV28	NA	ASSLRSINNEQF
NA	TRBV6-2/TRBV6-3	TRBD1	ASRGQDGYEKLF
NA	TRBV3-1	TRBD1	ASSQDNRGYQETQY
NA	TRBV20-1	NA	SAPRQSSYNSPLH
NA	TRBV9	NA	ASSPRDGGGRLEAF
NA	TRBV10-3	NA	AISVEGLWSGANVLT
few	TRBV20-1	TRBD1	SARTGSLIAF
NA	TRBV27	NA	ASWGATGTGNEQF
NA	TRBV27	NA	ASRGRANYGYT
NA	TRBV29-1	NA	SVDSSGETQY
NA	TRBV2	TRBD2	ASSEQRGGEQF
few	TRBV29-1	NA	SHRGLDGYT
NA	TRBV9	NA	ASSVDLGTGSEQY
few	TRBV5-1	NA	ASSPRTQNTDTQY
few	TRBV7-2	NA	ASSLGTTREQF
NA	TRBV5-1	TRBD2	ASSLLARLASTGELF
NA	TRBV5-6	TRBD1	ASSLQGAVEQY
NA	TRBV13	TRBD1	ASSSPGTGVGDTQY
NA	TRBV20-1	TRBD1	SGLPGGGSEKLF
NA	TRBV7-9	NA	ASSLGTVATDTQY
NA	TRBV10-3	TRBD2	AISESEGLAASNEQF
NA	TRBV6-1	NA	AGSERVRQALGYGYT
NA	TRBV3-1	NA	ASSQDLEEY
NA	TRBV5-1	NA	ASSVLPGGDTQY
NA	TRBV7-9	NA	ASSLGREASQPQH
few	TRBV27	NA	ASSLGVGNGEQF
NA	TRBV5-5	NA	ASSLVGYLNTEAF
NA	TRBV9	TRBD1	ASSRGDRTYEQY
NA	TRBV20-1	TRBD2	SAPPASGGASTDTQY
NA	TRBV10-3	TRBD1	AIRGQVDNYGYT
NA	TRBV5-1	NA	ASSLGETNNEQF